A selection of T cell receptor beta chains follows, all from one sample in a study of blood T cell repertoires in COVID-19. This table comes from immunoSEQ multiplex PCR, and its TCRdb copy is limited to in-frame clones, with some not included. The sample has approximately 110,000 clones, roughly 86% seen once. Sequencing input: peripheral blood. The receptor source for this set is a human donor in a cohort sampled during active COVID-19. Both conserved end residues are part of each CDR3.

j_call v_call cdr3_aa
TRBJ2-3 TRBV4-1 CASSRTSTSTDTQYF
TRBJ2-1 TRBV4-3 CASSQVRGLAHEQFF
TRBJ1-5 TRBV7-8 CASSRDSSNQPQHF
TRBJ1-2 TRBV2 CASRPGQGLSFGYTF
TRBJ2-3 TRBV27 CASSSIAGGWDTQYF
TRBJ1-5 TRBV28 CASKKFSVGQGWNQPQHF
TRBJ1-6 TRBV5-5 CAKRKAKARGCQNSPLHF
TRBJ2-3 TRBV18 CASSPLSRGSSDTQYF
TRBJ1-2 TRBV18 CASSPFYQDPYGYTF
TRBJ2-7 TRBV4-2 CASSQVGRGDEQYF
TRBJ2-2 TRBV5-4 CASSFPGGTGELFF
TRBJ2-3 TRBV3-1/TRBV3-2 CASSLPGTGTDTQYF
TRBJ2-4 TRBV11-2 CASSLPHRGKNIQYF
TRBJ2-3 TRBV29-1 CSVVKAGGADTQYF
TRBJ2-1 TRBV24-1 CATSDPKTSGRGTYNEQFF
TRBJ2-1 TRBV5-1 CASSLAGGSSYNEQFF
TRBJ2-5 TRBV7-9 CASSDQRALETQYF
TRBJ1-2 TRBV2 CASCREDRGAYGYTF
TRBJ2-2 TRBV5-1 CASNKNSGPGELFF
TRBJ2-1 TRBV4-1 CASRPPGTNEQFF
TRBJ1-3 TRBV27 CASSRTAYSGNTIYF
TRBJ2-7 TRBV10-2 CALGQTIYEQYF
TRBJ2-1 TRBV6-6 CASSHRGEEQFF
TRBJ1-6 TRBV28 CASSLVPRGNSPLHF
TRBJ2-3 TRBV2 CASFKAGGSTDTQYF
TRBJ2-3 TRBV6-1 CASSEAAGLTDTQYF
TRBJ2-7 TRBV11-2 CASSSGGSNSYEQYF
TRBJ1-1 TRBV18 CASSPRDRGTEAFF
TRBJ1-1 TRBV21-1 CASSKLTTEAFF
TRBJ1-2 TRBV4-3 CASSQDNMGYTF
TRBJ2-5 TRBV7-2 CASSFYLAGVSVETQYF
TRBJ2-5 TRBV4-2 CASSQDPSEGTQYF
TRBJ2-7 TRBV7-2 CASSLATSGRRFGREQYF
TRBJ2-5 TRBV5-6 CASSSNPRGQETQYF
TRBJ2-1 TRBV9 CASSVDRLVNEQFF
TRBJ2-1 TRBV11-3 CASSPGGADEQFF
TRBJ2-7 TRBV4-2 CASSHPGLGFDEQYF